This T cell receptor beta chain originates from a study of OX40 agonist ivuxolimab in advanced cancers. Findings and caveats of the study: It was not determined which antigens were specifically recognized by the peripheral T cells that had undergone clonal expansion. Some patients without response likewise showed low normalized clonal expansion.

Germline V lookup: CDR1 MDHEN, CDR2 SYDVKM. Trimming shortened V by 4 bases and J by 2 bases, and 17 bases separated the two germline ends. CDR3 length: 16 residues. Clones were sequenced by immunoSEQ multiplex PCR, and TCRdb holds only the in-frame ones, with some missing. Of tens of thousands of clones listed, over 75% are singletons. Concerning this clone: Its antigen is still unknown.

The sequenced sample was CD4+ or CD8+ T cells sorted from blood, obtained in a trial of the OX40 agonist ivuxolimab. The chain is built from TRBV28 and TRBJ1-2, with D possibly being TRBD1 (6 bases). This sequence was found in an adult with an advanced solid tumor such as melanoma, head and neck, liver or kidney cancer. CDR3 residues: CASSSAPPQGNYGYTF. In nucleotides, the CDR3 is TGTGCCAGCAGTTCTGCGCCCCCACAGGGAAACTATGGCTACACCTTC.